This TCR beta chain was profiled in a study of T cell responses to AZD1222 COVID-19 vaccine. Study-level findings and limits: The CD4 TCRs associated with vaccination extended across spike and predominated at 160-218 and 743-854. Seropositive at baseline were only a handful of AZD1222 recipients. Reportedly, nearly half of unique spike TCRs recognized epitopes outside B.1.351/B.1.1.7 mutations.

Worth noting for this clone: The antigen is undetermined.

Assay used: immunoSEQ multiplex PCR; TCRdb lists only in-frame clones, some missing. The sample lists approximately 57,000 clones, 75% to 90% occurring once. The TCR originated in an adult in good health. Sequenced here: peripheral blood, sampled on day 0 of AZD1222 vaccination.

CDR3 coding DNA: TGTGCCAGCAGATACACCGAAGGGGGCACTGAAGCTTTCTTT. Amino acid sequence: CASRYTEGGTEAFF. This rearrangement joins TRBV2 to TRBJ1-1; D possibly corresponds to TRBD1 (6 bases). Germline loops: CDR1 SNHLY, CDR2 FYNNEI. The CDR3 runs to 14 residues. V gave up 6 bases and J gave up 4 bases, with 15 bases separating them. The full variable domain, with the rest looked up from reference TRBV2 and TRBJ1-1, is EPEVTQTPSHQVTQMGQEVILRCVPISNHLYFYWYRQILGQKVEFLVSFYNNEISEKSEIFDDQFSVERPDGSNFTLKIRSTKLEDSAMYFCASRYTEGGTEAFFGQGTRLTVV.